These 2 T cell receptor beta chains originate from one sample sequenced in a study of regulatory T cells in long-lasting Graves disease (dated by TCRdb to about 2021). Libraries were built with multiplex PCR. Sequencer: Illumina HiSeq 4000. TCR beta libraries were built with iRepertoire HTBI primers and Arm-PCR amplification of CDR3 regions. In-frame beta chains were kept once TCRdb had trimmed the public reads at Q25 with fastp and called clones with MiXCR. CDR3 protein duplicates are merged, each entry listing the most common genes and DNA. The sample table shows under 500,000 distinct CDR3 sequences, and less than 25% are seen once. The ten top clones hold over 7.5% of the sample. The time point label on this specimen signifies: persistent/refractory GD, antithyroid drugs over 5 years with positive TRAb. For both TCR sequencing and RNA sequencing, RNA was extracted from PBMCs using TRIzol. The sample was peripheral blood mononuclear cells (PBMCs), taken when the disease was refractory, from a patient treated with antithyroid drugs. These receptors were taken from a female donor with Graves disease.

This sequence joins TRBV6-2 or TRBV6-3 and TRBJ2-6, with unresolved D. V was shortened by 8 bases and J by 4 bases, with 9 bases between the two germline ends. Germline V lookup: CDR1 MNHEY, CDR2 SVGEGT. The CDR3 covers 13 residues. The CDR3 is CASGLAGANVLTF. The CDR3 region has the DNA TGTGCCAGCGGGCTGGCCGGGGCCAACGTCCTGACTTTC.

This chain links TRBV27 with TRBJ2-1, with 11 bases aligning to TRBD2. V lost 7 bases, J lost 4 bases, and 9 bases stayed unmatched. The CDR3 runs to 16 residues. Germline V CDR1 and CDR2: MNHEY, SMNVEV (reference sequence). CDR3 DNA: TGTGCCAGCACCAGGGCCGGGACTAGCGGTTACAATGAGCAGTTCTTC. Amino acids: CASTRAGTSGYNEQFF.